These T cell receptor beta chains were read from a single sample in a study of shared clonotypes between healthy human individuals. The protocol was immunoSEQ multiplex PCR, while the TCRdb copy is restricted to in-frame clones and leaves out a portion. The repertoire holds 950,000 to 1,200,000 clones, with around 77% as singletons. Sequencing was carried out using memory CD4+ T cells from PBMCs. The receptor source for this set is a man aged 18 to 35 in good health. Some clones in this sample may be carry-over from other donors' samples. The CDR3 runs from the conserved cysteine through the conserved F or W. A D gene is named only where the DNA matches it firmly. Some rows mark clone size as missing; the rest say once, few, many or name a class of expanded clone.

J	V	D	size	CDR3	DNA
TRBJ1-2	TRBV19	NA	NA	CASSPSGPHFGGGYGYTF	TGTGCCAGTAGTCCCTCAGGGCCTCATTTCGGCGGAGGCTATGGCTACACCTTC
TRBJ2-1	TRBV18	NA	NA	CASSPPSGPTGTEQFF	TGTGCCAGCTCACCACCGTCGGGGCCGACTGGTACTGAGCAGTTCTTC
TRBJ1-2	TRBV6-5	TRBD1	NA	CASSRDRELYGYTF	TGTGCCAGCAGCCGGGACAGGGAGCTCTATGGCTACACCTTC
TRBJ1-2	TRBV27	NA	NA	CASSLRGRYNYGYTF	TGTGCCAGCAGTTTACGGGGCAGGTATAACTATGGCTACACCTTC
TRBJ1-1	TRBV10-2	TRBD1	NA	CASSFGQGNTEAFF	TGCGCCAGCAGTTTCGGACAGGGGAACACTGAAGCTTTCTTT
TRBJ1-4	TRBV7-2	NA	NA	CASSLGREQVLFF	TGTGCCAGCAGCTTAGGGCGGGAACAGGTCCTGTTTTTT
TRBJ1-6	TRBV18	NA	NA	CASSPRGAGVRSPLHF	TGTGCCAGCTCACCCCGAGGTGCAGGGGTGAGGTCACCCCTCCACTTT
TRBJ2-5	TRBV28	NA	NA	CASSGGRETQYF	TGTGCCAGCAGTGGTGGACGGGAGACCCAGTACTTC
TRBJ2-5	TRBV2	NA	NA	CASDRGNQETQYF	TGTGCCAGCGATCGGGGGAACCAAGAGACCCAGTACTTC
TRBJ2-4	TRBV28	TRBD2	few	CASSFPGGRKNIQYF	TGTGCCAGCAGTTTCCCCGGCGGGAGGAAAAACATTCAGTACTTC
TRBJ2-1	TRBV6-1	TRBD1	NA	CASSEGRQGYNEQFF	TGTGCCAGCAGTGAAGGTAGACAGGGCTACAATGAGCAGTTCTTC
TRBJ1-1	TRBV27	NA	NA	CASSSWTGNTEAFF	TGTGCCAGCAGTTCCTGGACGGGGAACACTGAAGCTTTCTTT
TRBJ1-5	TRBV2	NA	NA	CASSDGRGGNQPQHF	TGTGCCAGCAGTGATGGAAGAGGCGGCAATCAGCCCCAGCATTTT
TRBJ1-2	TRBV7-2	NA	NA	CASSPGHLYGYTF	TGTGCCAGCAGCCCCGGACACCTATATGGCTACACCTTC
TRBJ1-2	TRBV18	NA	few	CASSPDNNYGYTF	TGTGCCAGCTCACCCGACAATAACTATGGCTACACCTTC
TRBJ1-1	TRBV5-1	TRBD1	NA	CASSLVQGASEAFF	TGCGCCAGCAGCTTGGTACAGGGGGCATCTGAAGCTTTCTTT
TRBJ1-2	TRBV2	NA	NA	CAVRGTVYGYTF	TGTGCCGTAAGGGGGACGGTCTATGGCTACACCTTC